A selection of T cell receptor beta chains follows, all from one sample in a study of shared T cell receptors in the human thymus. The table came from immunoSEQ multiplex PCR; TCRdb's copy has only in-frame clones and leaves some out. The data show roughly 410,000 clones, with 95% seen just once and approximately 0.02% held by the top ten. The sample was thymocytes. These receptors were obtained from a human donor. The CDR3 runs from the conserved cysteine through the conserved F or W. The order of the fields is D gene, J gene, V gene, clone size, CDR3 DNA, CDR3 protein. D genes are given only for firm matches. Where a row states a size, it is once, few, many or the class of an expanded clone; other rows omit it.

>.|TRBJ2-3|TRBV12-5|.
TGTGCTAGTGGTTTCTGGTCCGTGGAAGATGGAGATACGCAGTATTTT
CASGFWSVEDGDTQYF
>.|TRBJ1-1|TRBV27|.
TGTGCCAGCAGCCAACGGGTGGCCTCTGAAGCTTTCTTT
CASSQRVASEAFF
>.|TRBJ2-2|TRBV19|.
TGTGCCAGTAGTGCCGGTATCACCGGGGAGCTGTTTTTT
CASSAGITGELFF
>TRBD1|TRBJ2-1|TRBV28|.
TGTGCCAGCTCTGACAGGGATTACAATGAGCAGTTCTTC
CASSDRDYNEQFF
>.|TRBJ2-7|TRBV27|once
TGTGCCAGCAGTTCAGGTCCCGAGCAGTACTTC
CASSSGPEQYF
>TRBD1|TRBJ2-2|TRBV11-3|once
TGTGCCAGCAGCTTGTTGATCGGGACAGGAGGGACCGGGGAGCTGTTTTTT
CASSLLIGTGGTGELFF
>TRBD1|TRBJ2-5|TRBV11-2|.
TGTGCCAGCAGCCGAGGGACAGGGCCTAACCAAGAGACCCAGTACTTC
CASSRGTGPNQETQYF
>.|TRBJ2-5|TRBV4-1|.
TGCGCCAGCAGCCATCCAGATCAAGAGACCCAGTACTTC
CASSHPDQETQYF
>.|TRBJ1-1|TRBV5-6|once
TGTGCCAGCAGCTTGAGGGCGGAAGCTTTCTTT
CASSLRAEAFF
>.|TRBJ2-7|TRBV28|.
TGTGCCAGCAGTTCCCAACCTAGCGTCTGTACGGACGAGCAGTACTTC
CASSSQPSVCTDEQYF
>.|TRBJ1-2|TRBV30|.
TGTGCCCGGTACCTCTATAACTATGGCTACACCTTC
CARYLYNYGYTF
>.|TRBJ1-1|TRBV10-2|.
TGCGCCAGCAGTGATTGGTGGACGGCCGGGGACACTGAAGCTTTCTTT
CASSDWWTAGDTEAFF
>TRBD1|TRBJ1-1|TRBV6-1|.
TGTGCCAGCAGTGAAGATGGACAGGTTATGAACACTGAAGCTTTCTTT
CASSEDGQVMNTEAFF